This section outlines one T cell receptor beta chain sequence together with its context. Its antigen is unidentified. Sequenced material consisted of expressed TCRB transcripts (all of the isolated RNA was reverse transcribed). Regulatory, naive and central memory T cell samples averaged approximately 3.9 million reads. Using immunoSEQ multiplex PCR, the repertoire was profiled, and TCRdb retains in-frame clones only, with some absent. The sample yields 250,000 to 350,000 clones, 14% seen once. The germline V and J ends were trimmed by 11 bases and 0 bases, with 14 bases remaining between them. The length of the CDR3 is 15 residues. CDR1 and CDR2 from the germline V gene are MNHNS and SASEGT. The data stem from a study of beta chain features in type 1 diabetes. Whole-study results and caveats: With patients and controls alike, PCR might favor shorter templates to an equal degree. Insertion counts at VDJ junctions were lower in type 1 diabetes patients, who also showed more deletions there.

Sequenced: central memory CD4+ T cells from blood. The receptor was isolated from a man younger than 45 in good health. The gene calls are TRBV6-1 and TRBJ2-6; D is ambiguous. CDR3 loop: CAGRPAVSGANVLTF. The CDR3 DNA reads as TGTGCCGGCCGCCCGGCAGTCTCTGGGGCCAACGTCCTGACTTTC.